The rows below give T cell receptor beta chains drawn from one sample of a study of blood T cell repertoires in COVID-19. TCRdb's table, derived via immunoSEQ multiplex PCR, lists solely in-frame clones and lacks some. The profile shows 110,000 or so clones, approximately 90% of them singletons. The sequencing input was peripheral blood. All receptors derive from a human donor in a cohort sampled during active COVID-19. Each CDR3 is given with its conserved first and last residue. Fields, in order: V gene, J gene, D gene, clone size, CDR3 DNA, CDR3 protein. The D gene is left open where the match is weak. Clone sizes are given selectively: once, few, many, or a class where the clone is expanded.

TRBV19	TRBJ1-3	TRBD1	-	TGTGCCAGTAGTCTATATGGGACAGGGGGCTACTCTGGAAACACCATATATTTT	CASSLYGTGGYSGNTIYF
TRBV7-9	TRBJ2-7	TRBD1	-	TGTGCCAGCAGCTTAGCGGGACAGGTGAGCTCCTACGAGCAGTACTTC	CASSLAGQVSSYEQYF
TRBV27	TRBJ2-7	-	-	TGTGCCAGCAGTTTATCCCCGAGTCCCTACGAGCAGTACTTC	CASSLSPSPYEQYF
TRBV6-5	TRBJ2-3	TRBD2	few	TGTGCCAGCAGTTACTCGACTAGCGGGAGGGATACGCAGTATTTT	CASSYSTSGRDTQYF
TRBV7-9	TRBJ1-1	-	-	TGTGCCAGCAGCTCAAGCCGGGGTAACACTGAAGCTTTCTTT	CASSSSRGNTEAFF
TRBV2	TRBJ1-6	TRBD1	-	TGTGCCAGCAGTGAAGAGGCAGGGGGAAATAATTCACCCCTCCACTTT	CASSEEAGGNNSPLHF
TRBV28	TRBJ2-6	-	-	TGTGCCAGCAGTCCCAGGGGGGAGTTGGCTGGGGCCAACGTCCTGACTTTC	CASSPRGELAGANVLTF
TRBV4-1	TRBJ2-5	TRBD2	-	TGCGCCAGTCAACTAGCGATCGGCGAGACCCAGTACTTC	CASQLAIGETQYF
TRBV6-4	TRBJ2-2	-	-	TGTGCCAGCAGTGAGACGACAGGACCCACCGGGGAGCTGTTTTTT	CASSETTGPTGELFF
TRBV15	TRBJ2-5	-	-	TGTGCCACCAGCAGAGATGGTAGGGGAGGATACCAAGAGACCCAGTACTTC	CATSRDGRGGYQETQYF
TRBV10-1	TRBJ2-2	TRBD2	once	TGCGCCAGCAGTACTAGCGGAAACACCGGGGAGCTGTTTTTT	CASSTSGNTGELFF
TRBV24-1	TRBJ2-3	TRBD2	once	TGTGCCACCAGTGCGAGACTAGCGGGAGGGGTAGATACGCAGTATTTT	CATSARLAGGVDTQYF
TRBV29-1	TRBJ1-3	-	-	TGCAGTCGGGGACTCCTCTCTGGAAACACCATATATTTT	CSRGLLSGNTIYF
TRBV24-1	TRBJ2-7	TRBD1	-	TGTGCCACCAGTCTTTCCGGGACAGGGGCCTCCTACGAGCAGTACTTC	CATSLSGTGASYEQYF
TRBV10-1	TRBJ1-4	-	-	TGCGCCAGCAGTGATTCAGGGGCCAATAATGAAAAACTGTTTTTT	CASSDSGANNEKLFF
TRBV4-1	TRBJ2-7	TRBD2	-	TGCGCCAGCAGACAAACCCCGTACTCTAGCGGAGGCTCCTACGAGCAGTACTTC	CASRQTPYSSGGSYEQYF
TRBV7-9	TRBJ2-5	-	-	TGTGCCAGCAGCTATTCCGGGACATCGGAAGAGACCCAGTACTTC	CASSYSGTSEETQYF
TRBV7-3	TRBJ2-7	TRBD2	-	TGTGCCAGCAGCCCCGGGGGGGGTACACAATACGAGCAGTACTTC	CASSPGGGTQYEQYF
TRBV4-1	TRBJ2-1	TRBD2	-	TGCGCCAGCAAACAACTAGCGGGGAGCTCCTACAATGAGCAGTTCTTC	CASKQLAGSSYNEQFF
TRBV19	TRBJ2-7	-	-	TGTGCCAGTAACCGGGGGTTCTCCTACGAGCAGTACTTC	CASNRGFSYEQYF
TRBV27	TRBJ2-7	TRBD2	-	TGTGCCAGCAGGTCCAGCGGGAGAAGCTCCTACGAGCAGTACTTC	CASRSSGRSSYEQYF
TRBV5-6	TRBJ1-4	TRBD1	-	TGTGCCAGCAGCTATACAGGGGAAGGAGGACATGAAAAACTGTTTTTT	CASSYTGEGGHEKLFF
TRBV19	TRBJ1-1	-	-	TGTGCCAGTAGTGCCCTCCCCCTGGGAGGCACTGAAGCTTTCTTT	CASSALPLGGTEAFF
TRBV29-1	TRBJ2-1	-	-	TGCAGCGTAAAAGTCCAGGGGACCTACAATGAGCAGTTCTTC	CSVKVQGTYNEQFF
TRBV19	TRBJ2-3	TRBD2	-	TGTGCCACGGGACTAGCGGGGGGGCGGACGCAGTATTTT	CATGLAGGRTQYF
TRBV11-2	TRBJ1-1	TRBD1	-	TGTGCCAGCAGCTACCCCCTGGGACAGGGGGTGTGGAACACTGAAGCTTTCTTT	CASSYPLGQGVWNTEAFF
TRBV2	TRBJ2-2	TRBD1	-	TGTGCCAGCAAAGGGGGCATCACCGGGGAGCTGTTTTTT	CASKGGITGELFF
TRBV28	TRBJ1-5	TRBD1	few	TGTGCCAGCAGACAGGGGGCTGGCAATCAGCCCCAGCATTTT	CASRQGAGNQPQHF
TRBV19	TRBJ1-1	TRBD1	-	TGTGCCAGTACCGAAGGACAGGGAGGAGGGACTGAAGCTTTCTTT	CASTEGQGGGTEAFF
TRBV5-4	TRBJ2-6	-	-	TGTGCCAGCAGGAGAACAGGGGGGGACTCTGGGGCCAACGTCCTGACTTTC	CASRRTGGDSGANVLTF
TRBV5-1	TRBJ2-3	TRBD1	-	TGCGCCAGCATCGCTGGGACAGGGAGTTGGGATACGCAGTATTTT	CASIAGTGSWDTQYF
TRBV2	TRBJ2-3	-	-	TGTGCCAGCAGCGGACAACGCACAGATACGCAGTATTTT	CASSGQRTDTQYF
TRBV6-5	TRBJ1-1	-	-	TGTGCCAGCACCTACGGAGGGAAAGCTTTCTTT	CASTYGGKAFF
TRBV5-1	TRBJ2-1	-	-	TGCGCCAGCAGCCTGAGACAGAACGCATACAATGAGCAGTTCTTC	CASSLRQNAYNEQFF
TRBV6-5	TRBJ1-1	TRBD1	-	TGTGCCAGCAGTTACTCCGGGACAGGAATACGTCCAGCTTTCTTT	CASSYSGTGIRPAFF
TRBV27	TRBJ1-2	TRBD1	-	TGTGCCAGCAGTCGATCCGGACAGGGAGGCTACACCTTC	CASSRSGQGGYTF
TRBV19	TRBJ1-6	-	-	TGTGCCAGTAGTAACGGTAACTCCTATAATTCACCCCTCCACTTT	CASSNGNSYNSPLHF
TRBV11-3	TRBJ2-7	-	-	TGTGCCAGCAGCTACAGAAACCCCTACGAGCAGTACTTC	CASSYRNPYEQYF
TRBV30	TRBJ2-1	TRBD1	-	TGTGCCTTAGTCAGGGGGTATGGGTCCTACAATGAGCAGTTCTTC	CALVRGYGSYNEQFF
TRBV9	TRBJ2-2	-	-	TGTGCCAGCAGCGGAAACGCGGAGCTGAACACCGGGGAGCTGTTTTTT	CASSGNAELNTGELFF
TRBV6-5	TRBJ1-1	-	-	TGTGCCAGCACCCCAGGGAACACTGAAGCTTTCTTT	CASTPGNTEAFF
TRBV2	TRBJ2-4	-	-	TGTGCCAGCAGTGAAGTGGAGATGGTAGCTTTCATTCAGTACTTC	CASSEVEMVAFIQYF
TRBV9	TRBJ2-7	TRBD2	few	TGTGCCAGCAGCAGACTAGCGGGGACCTCCTACGAGCAGTACTTC	CASSRLAGTSYEQYF
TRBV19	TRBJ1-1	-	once	TGTGCCAGTAGTATAGAGTCGGGGATCTCTGAAGCTTTCTTT	CASSIESGISEAFF
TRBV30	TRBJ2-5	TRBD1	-	TGTGCCTGGAGTAGACAGGGGGGGCTCCAAGAGACCCAGTACTTC	CAWSRQGGLQETQYF
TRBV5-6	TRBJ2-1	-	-	TGTGCCAGCAGCTATTCCCTAGTGTACAATGAGCAGTTCTTC	CASSYSLVYNEQFF
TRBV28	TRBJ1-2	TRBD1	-	TGTGCCAGCAGTCCGGGGACAGGGGGTGTCTATGGCTACACCTTC	CASSPGTGGVYGYTF
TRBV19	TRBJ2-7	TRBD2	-	TGTGCCAGTAGTATAGACCGCGGGACTAGCGGGAGATACGAGCAGTACTTC	CASSIDRGTSGRYEQYF
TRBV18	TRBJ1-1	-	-	TGTGCCAGCTCACCACCAGGGGTGGAGACTGAAGCTTTCTTT	CASSPPGVETEAFF